The clone carrying this TCR beta chain was counted at least ten times. Its antigen is as yet unknown. More than 7.5 ml of fresh blood yielded the PBMCs by density gradient. This sample is drawn from a study of Graves' ophthalmopathy and Graves' hyperthyroidism. Study observations and caveats: The model predicted progression of ophthalmopathy with a sensitivity of approximately 68%, and its specificity was under 75%.

Scientists amplified the TCR beta CDR3 regions from RNA transcripts. RT-PCR in the first round used HTBI primers; a second-round multiplex PCR followed. TCRdb called the multiplex PCR reads again in MiXCR, with one record for every CDR3 protein. This table has approximately 210,000 distinct CDR3 sequences, roughly 21% appearing once. The trim removed 0 bases at V and 4 bases at J, leaving 6 bases unmatched. This CDR3 region has 15 residues. Germline V CDR1 and CDR2: MNHEY, SVGAGI. This receptor was taken from a woman in her fifties or sixties with Graves' ophthalmopathy. This rearrangement joins TRBV6-5 to TRBJ2-7; 7 bases line up with TRBD2. Sequenced sample: peripheral blood. The CDR3 DNA reads as TGTGCCAGCAGTTACTCGGCTAGCGGACCTTACGAGCAGTACTTC. Residues: CASSYSASGPYEQYF.